A selection of T cell receptor beta chains follows, all from one sample in a study of T cell repertoires and HLA-DP antigens. These receptors' antigens are unknown. Assay used: immunoSEQ multiplex PCR; TCRdb lists only in-frame clones, some missing. The sample gives around 70,000 clones, about 82% of which show up once; more than 1.5% is in the top ten. Material for sequencing was CD4+ T cells from PBMCs. These receptors came from a man aged 60 to 75 in good health and CMV-seronegative. Both conserved end residues are part of each CDR3. A D gene is named only where the DNA matches it firmly. For some rows the clone size is stated as once, few or many, or as a class when expanded; others skip it.

CDR3,DNA,V,size,J,D
CASSIGQGGGANVLTF,TGTGCCAGTAGTATTGGGCAGGGTGGTGGGGCCAACGTCCTGACTTTC,TRBV19,once,TRBJ2-6,NA
CAISPQGLNTEAFF,TGTGCCATCAGTCCCCAGGGATTGAACACTGAAGCTTTCTTT,TRBV10-3,NA,TRBJ1-1,NA
CASSLGGQFATNEKLFF,TGCGCCAGCAGCTTGGGGGGACAGTTTGCAACTAATGAAAAACTGTTTTTT,TRBV5-1,NA,TRBJ1-4,TRBD1
CAWGTGSSNQPQHF,TGTGCCTGGGGGACAGGGAGTAGCAATCAGCCCCAGCATTTT,TRBV30,NA,TRBJ1-5,TRBD1
CASSTWTAPNTGELFF,TGTGCCAGCAGCACGTGGACGGCCCCGAACACCGGGGAGCTGTTTTTT,TRBV11-3,NA,TRBJ2-2,NA
CASGRGLAVQETQYF,TGCGCCAGCGGCAGGGGCCTAGCGGTCCAAGAGACCCAGTACTTC,TRBV5-1,NA,TRBJ2-5,NA
CASSLDGGGNQPQHF,TGCGCCAGCAGCTTAGACGGGGGCGGCAATCAGCCCCAGCATTTT,TRBV5-1,many,TRBJ1-5,NA
CAWSVTGNQPQHF,TGTGCCTGGAGTGTAACTGGCAATCAGCCCCAGCATTTT,TRBV30,NA,TRBJ1-5,NA
CASSYSRRYNEQFF,TGTGCCAGCAGTTACTCCCGGCGCTACAATGAGCAGTTCTTC,TRBV6-5,NA,TRBJ2-1,NA
CASRLDMYEQYF,TGTGCCAGCAGGCTTGACATGTACGAGCAGTACTTC,TRBV2,NA,TRBJ2-7,NA
CASSRQGSGNTIYF,TGTGCCAGTAGTAGACAGGGATCTGGAAACACCATATATTTT,TRBV19,few,TRBJ1-3,TRBD1
CASSERVQSQPQHF,TGTGCCAGCAGTGAAAGGGTTCAATCTCAGCCCCAGCATTTT,TRBV2,few,TRBJ1-5,NA
CAISEPVAGARTDTQYF,TGTGCCATCAGTGAGCCCGTTGCGGGGGCGAGGACAGATACGCAGTATTTT,TRBV10-3,few,TRBJ2-3,NA
CAWSVGDGNTIYF,TGTGCCTGGAGTGTCGGGGATGGGAACACCATATATTTT,TRBV30,NA,TRBJ1-3,NA
CAISWGGNTEAFF,TGTGCCATCTCTTGGGGGGGGAACACTGAAGCTTTCTTT,TRBV7-2,NA,TRBJ1-1,NA
CASSSRGRGNQPQHF,TGTGCCAGCAGTAGCAGGGGGCGAGGCAATCAGCCCCAGCATTTT,TRBV28,NA,TRBJ1-5,TRBD1
CASSELRGGREQFF,TGTGCCAGCAGTGAATTACGGGGGGGTAGGGAGCAGTTCTTC,TRBV6-4,once,TRBJ2-1,TRBD2
CASSKTVDSGNTIYF,TGTGCCAGTAGCAAAACCGTGGACTCTGGAAACACCATATATTTT,TRBV19,NA,TRBJ1-3,NA
CASSQEPSGRNGETQYF,TGCGCCAGCAGCCAAGAGCCTAGCGGGAGGAATGGAGAGACCCAGTACTTC,TRBV4-1,NA,TRBJ2-5,TRBD2
CAWSVFGLNSPLHF,TGTGCCTGGAGTGTATTCGGACTAAATTCACCCCTCCACTTT,TRBV30,few,TRBJ1-6,NA
CASRSRGIYGYTF,TGTGCCAGCAGGTCCCGAGGGATCTATGGCTACACCTTC,TRBV25-1,NA,TRBJ1-2,NA
CASSRGTNYGYTF,TGTGCCAGCAGCCGCGGGACAAATTATGGCTACACCTTC,TRBV7-8,NA,TRBJ1-2,NA
CASSPRGNQPQHF,TGTGCCAGCTCACCGAGGGGAAATCAGCCCCAGCATTTT,TRBV18,NA,TRBJ1-5,NA
CSVAVGQRTDTQYF,TGCAGCGTTGCGGTGGGACAGCGCACAGATACGCAGTATTTT,TRBV29-1,NA,TRBJ2-3,TRBD1
CASSQDYQGYGYTF,TGCGCCAGCAGCCAAGATTACCAGGGGTATGGCTACACCTTC,TRBV4-1,NA,TRBJ1-2,NA
CASSLDYSGGASETQYF,TGTGCCAGCAGCTTAGACTATAGCGGGGGGGCTTCGGAGACCCAGTACTTC,TRBV7-2,NA,TRBJ2-5,TRBD2
CASSLGAGGLTEAFF,TGTGCCAGCAGCTTAGGAGCAGGGGGCCTAACTGAAGCTTTCTTT,TRBV7-8,NA,TRBJ1-1,TRBD1
CASSLQGGEAFF,TGCGCCAGCAGCTTACAGGGGGGTGAAGCTTTCTTT,TRBV5-1,NA,TRBJ1-1,TRBD1